This is a list of T cell receptor beta chains from one sample in a study of T cells in localized non-small cell lung cancer. Using immunoSEQ multiplex PCR, the repertoire was profiled, and TCRdb retains in-frame clones only, with some absent. The sample lists around 70,000 clones; approximately 88% were seen once. Material: peripheral blood, obtained before any cancer treatment. These TCRs come from a female donor at least 60 years old with stage I lung adenocarcinoma. Each CDR3 is given with its conserved first and last residue. The D gene is left open where the match is weak. Part of the rows lack a size; the others show once, few, many or a class for expanded clones.

size	J	D	V	CDR3	DNA
.	TRBJ1-6	TRBD1	TRBV5-6	CASSWYRGSANSPLHF	TGTGCCAGCAGCTGGTACAGGGGTTCGGCGAATTCACCCCTCCACTTT
.	TRBJ2-5	TRBD2	TRBV11-3	CASSLDPSGAGSAETQYF	TGTGCCAGCAGCTTAGATCCCAGCGGGGCGGGATCGGCAGAGACCCAGTACTTC
.	TRBJ2-2	TRBD2	TRBV7-7	CASSSGLAGVPGELFF	TGTGCCAGCAGCTCGGGACTAGCGGGAGTTCCCGGGGAGCTGTTTTTT
.	TRBJ1-1	.	TRBV5-1	CASSFTLQGLHTEAFF	TGCGCCAGCAGCTTCACCTTACAGGGTTTGCACACTGAAGCTTTCTTT
.	TRBJ2-5	.	TRBV11-2	CASSPTGGSGETQYF	TGTGCCAGCAGCCCAACCGGAGGGAGCGGAGAGACCCAGTACTTC
.	TRBJ2-7	TRBD1	TRBV5-1	CASSQGQGRSYEQYF	TGCGCCAGCAGCCAGGGACAGGGCAGGAGTTACGAGCAGTACTTC
.	TRBJ2-1	.	TRBV7-2	CASSLDGSSYNEQFF	TGTGCCAGCAGCTTGGACGGGAGCTCCTACAATGAGCAGTTCTTC
.	TRBJ2-1	TRBD1	TRBV5-4	CASSLPDRGNEQFF	TGTGCCAGCAGCCTGCCCGACAGGGGGAATGAGCAGTTCTTC
.	TRBJ2-5	.	TRBV11-1	CASSLAGGLRETQYF	TGTGCCAGCAGCTTAGCGGGAGGCCTTCGGGAGACCCAGTACTTC
.	TRBJ1-3	.	TRBV7-8	CASSLGGSGNTIYF	TGTGCCAGCAGCTTGGGGGGCTCTGGAAACACCATATATTTT
.	TRBJ2-2	.	TRBV7-8	CASSLGSGTQNTGELFF	TGTGCCAGCAGCTTAGGCTCCGGGACTCAGAACACCGGGGAGCTGTTTTTT
.	TRBJ2-5	.	TRBV2	CASARGQETQYF	TGTGCCAGCGCACGGGGGCAGGAGACCCAGTACTTC
.	TRBJ1-2	TRBD1	TRBV7-6	CASSRMVPRDSSYTF	TGTGCCAGCAGCCGAATGGTACCGAGGGACAGTAGCTACACCTTC
once	TRBJ1-1	.	TRBV7-9	CASSHSVGTEAFF	TGTGCCAGCAGCCATTCAGTTGGCACTGAAGCTTTCTTT
.	TRBJ2-3	TRBD2	TRBV4-1	CASSQPPLRAGSTDTQYF	TGCGCCAGCAGCCAACCCCCCCTCAGAGCGGGGAGCACAGATACGCAGTATTTT
.	TRBJ1-4	.	TRBV2	CASNRMANEKLFF	TGTGCCAGCAACCGTATGGCTAATGAAAAACTGTTTTTT
.	TRBJ2-7	TRBD2	TRBV28	CASSPPPTTSGKLYEQYF	TGTGCCAGCAGCCCCCCACCCACTACTAGCGGGAAGTTATACGAGCAGTACTTC
.	TRBJ2-1	TRBD2	TRBV4-3	CASSLFPPSGRAREQFF	TGCGCCAGCAGCCTATTCCCCCCTAGCGGGAGGGCTCGGGAGCAGTTCTTC
.	TRBJ2-1	TRBD2	TRBV7-9	CASSGPRDYGNEQFF	TGTGCCAGCAGCGGGCCCCGGGACTATGGGAATGAGCAGTTCTTC
.	TRBJ1-2	.	TRBV7-9	CASYERGALNYGYTF	TGTGCCAGCTATGAGAGAGGGGCCCTTAACTATGGCTACACCTTC
.	TRBJ2-5	TRBD2	TRBV13	CASSVRRGAGGLRAETQYF	TGTGCCAGCAGCGTCCGCCGGGGTGCGGGGGGTCTACGAGCAGAGACCCAGTACTTC
once	TRBJ1-5	.	TRBV6-5	CASSRVPGRAQHF	TGTGCCAGCAGTCGAGTCCCCGGGAGGGCCCAGCATTTT
.	TRBJ1-1	TRBD1	TRBV6-1	CASRVDRGQPEAFF	TGTGCCAGCAGGGTGGACAGGGGGCAACCGGAAGCTTTCTTT
.	TRBJ2-2	.	TRBV2	CANLGTTGELFF	TGTGCCAATCTAGGGACCACCGGGGAGCTGTTTTTT
.	TRBJ1-2	TRBD1	TRBV6-1	CASSGPGQAYGYTF	TGTGCCAGCAGTGGACCGGGACAGGCCTATGGCTACACCTTC
.	TRBJ2-2	.	TRBV14	CASSQALGGELFF	TGTGCCAGCAGCCAAGCGTTGGGGGGGGAGCTGTTTTTT
.	TRBJ2-2	TRBD2	TRBV2	CASSVAGGSTGELFF	TGTGCCAGCAGTGTGGCGGGAGGTTCCACCGGGGAGCTGTTTTTT
.	TRBJ2-7	TRBD1	TRBV7-2	CASSFSGTGLPYF	TGTGCCAGCAGCTTCTCGGGGACAGGGTTGCCGTACTTC
.	TRBJ1-1	.	TRBV9	CASSPVGNGGAFF	TGTGCCAGCAGCCCGGTGGGTAATGGGGGGGCTTTCTTT
.	TRBJ2-5	TRBD1	TRBV2	CASSDGTGVETQYF	TGTGCCAGCAGTGACGGGACAGGGGTAGAGACCCAGTACTTC
.	TRBJ1-4	TRBD1	TRBV7-2	CASSSRTGGGEKLFF	TGTGCCAGCAGCTCCAGAACAGGGGGTGGTGAAAAACTGTTTTTT
.	TRBJ1-4	.	TRBV4-3	CASSQDLPRGANFEKLFF	TGCGCCAGCAGCCAAGATTTACCTCGGGGGGCTAATTTTGAAAAACTGTTTTTT
.	TRBJ2-5	.	TRBV5-1	CASSSRDYQETQYF	TGCGCCAGCAGCTCGCGGGACTACCAAGAGACCCAGTACTTC
.	TRBJ2-7	TRBD1	TRBV4-1	CASSHKRQGPNPYEQYF	TGCGCCAGTAGCCACAAAAGACAGGGACCAAACCCCTACGAGCAGTACTTC
.	TRBJ1-1	TRBD1	TRBV2	CASSIGTGGIDTEAFF	TGTGCCAGCAGTATCGGCACAGGGGGAATCGACACTGAAGCTTTCTTT
.	TRBJ2-3	.	TRBV6-1	CASSEATGSSTDTQYF	TGTGCCAGCAGTGAAGCAACAGGGAGTAGCACAGATACGCAGTATTTT
.	TRBJ1-5	.	TRBV29-1	CSASLDSNQPQHF	TGCAGCGCATCCCTTGACAGCAATCAGCCCCAGCATTTT
.	TRBJ2-1	TRBD2	TRBV7-9	CASSSGAGGQGEQFF	TGTGCCAGCAGCTCCGGAGCGGGGGGGCAAGGTGAGCAGTTCTTC
.	TRBJ2-6	TRBD1	TRBV11-3	CASSSLTGPTSGANVLTF	TGTGCCAGCAGCTCCCTGACAGGGCCTACCTCTGGGGCCAACGTCCTGACTTTC
.	TRBJ1-4	.	TRBV7-7	CASSEGPGQVGEKLFF	TGTGCTAGCAGCGAAGGCCCGGGACAAGTAGGTGAAAAACTGTTTTTT
.	TRBJ1-5	.	TRBV19	CASSKKILTDSNQPQHF	TGTGCCAGTAGTAAGAAAATTCTGACGGATAGCAATCAGCCCCAGCATTTT
.	TRBJ2-1	.	TRBV19	CASSIGETVTRNNEQFF	TGTGCCAGTAGTATAGGAGAGACCGTCACCCGGAACAATGAGCAGTTCTTC
.	TRBJ2-1	TRBD1	TRBV11-2	CASTPDRGFYNEQFF	TGTGCCAGCACCCCGGACAGGGGATTCTACAATGAGCAGTTCTTC
.	TRBJ2-1	.	TRBV4-1	CASSQGWLAIEQFF	TGCGCCAGCAGCCAAGGTTGGCTAGCAATTGAGCAGTTCTTC
.	TRBJ2-1	TRBD2	TRBV7-8	CASRSSAGGGGDEQFF	TGTGCCAGCAGGTCTTCAGCGGGAGGAGGTGGGGATGAGCAGTTCTTC
.	TRBJ2-3	.	TRBV6-1	CASSGIFPPTDTQYF	TGTGCCAGCAGTGGCATCTTTCCACCCACAGATACGCAGTATTTT
.	TRBJ2-5	.	TRBV5-1	CASSLEPIPQETQYF	TGCGCCAGCAGCTTGGAGCCAATCCCACAGGAGACCCAGTACTTC
.	TRBJ1-2	.	TRBV1	CTSSQEVMPAYGYTF	TGCACCAGCAGCCAAGAAGTCATGCCAGCTTATGGCTACACCTTC
.	TRBJ1-2	.	TRBV5-4	CASSQGTQPGYTF	TGTGCCAGCAGCCAAGGGACCCAACCCGGCTACACCTTC
.	TRBJ2-1	.	TRBV5-1	CASSELTGTENEQFF	TGCGCCAGCAGCGAGTTAACCGGGACTGAAAATGAGCAGTTCTTC
.	TRBJ2-1	TRBD2	TRBV5-1	CASSLSPLGLGHNEQFF	TGCGCCAGCAGCTTATCTCCCCTGGGACTAGGCCATAATGAGCAGTTCTTC
.	TRBJ2-5	TRBD1	TRBV5-1	CASSPGQGAVFRETQYF	TGCGCCAGCAGCCCAGGACAGGGGGCGGTCTTTCGAGAGACCCAGTACTTC
few	TRBJ2-3	.	TRBV7-3	CASSLMASTDTQYF	TGTGCCAGCAGCTTAATGGCTAGCACAGATACGCAGTATTTT
.	TRBJ1-4	.	TRBV7-7	CASSLTDGEKLFF	TGTGCTAGCAGCTTAACGGATGGCGAAAAACTGTTTTTT
once	TRBJ2-3	.	TRBV27	CASSILSSSTDTQYF	TGTGCCAGCAGTATACTCTCTTCTAGCACAGATACGCAGTATTTT